What follows is one T cell receptor (beta chain) and its context. Its cognate antigen has yet to be identified. Per-base qualities were not stored, and no clone one base away is much larger. This entry comes from a study of shared clonotypes between healthy human individuals (dated by TCRdb to 2018 to 2021). General notes on the study: The cohort comprised two women and three men aged 18 to 49 years. For each donor, three plates each were used for CD4 naive and CD4 memory, two plates were used for CD8 naive, and one plate was used for CD8 memory. Libraries were prepared and TCR repertoires were sequenced by different laboratories using diverse techniques, in order to increase sequencing depth and limit assay-specific biases. Leukapheresis yielded between about 0.9 and 8.9 billion PBMCs per donor. The study deeply sequenced blood TCR repertoires of five healthy adults to estimate repertoire size and the extent of clonotype sharing between individuals.

Here V drops 1 base and J drops 0 bases, and the junction holds 12 bases not matched to any gene. There are 20 amino acids in the CDR3, from cysteine to phenylalanine inclusive. Just CDR3 DNA is preserved here, 60 bases in frame from base 1. The germline V gene yields MDHEN for CDR1 and SYDVKM for CDR2. The study at large found these results: Pairwise subsampling led to the expectation that sequencing depth would affect the degree of clonotype sharing among donors. About 4.5% of naive CD4, 3.5% of naive CD8, about 2.4% of memory CD4, and about 0.4% of memory CD8 clonotypes were shared across a few donors. Even with the large sequencing depth, rarefaction of the sorted-subset datasets indicated that sequencing was incomplete. Compared with non-shared clonotypes, the clonotypes found in all four sorted-subset donors had higher generation probabilities. Sampling was restricted to blood, and TCR repertoires in tissues likely differ from the TCR repertoires found in blood. Estimated clonotype richness was generally larger for naive than for memory subsets. The small number of donors limited the genetic and exposure-history diversity represented.

Using the deep immunoSEQ assay, multiplex PCR amplified TCR CDR3 regions from genomic DNA. Extracted genomic DNA from each cell subset was distributed evenly across all wells of several immunoSEQ 96-well plates, and each plate was treated as a replicate. For sorted subsets, roughly 200 ng of genomic DNA, equivalent to around 29,000 T cell genomes, went into each replicate PCR. The purified libraries were quantified using a Qubit 3.0 fluorometer, sized with a Bioanalyzer 2100, and then quantified again using the KAPA Library Quantification kit. A separate single-read 150-cycle Illumina NextSeq 550 flow cell was used to sequence each immunoSEQ 96-well plate. Regarding the original processing steps: Because the immunoSEQ output held only junctional sequences and lacked quality scores, the filtering could not match the filtering applied to full-length reads. Sequences were annotated with PyIR, a Python wrapper for IgBLAST v1.9, using IMGT germline references to assign V/J genes and CDR3. Reads were filtered out if the reads had weak V/J assignments (E-value above 1e-6), no CDR3, stop codons, out-of-frame junctions, or ambiguous translated residues. V3J clonotypes were defined by identical inferred V gene, J gene, and CDR3 amino acid sequence. The percentage overlap between two repertoires was calculated by dividing the number of shared unique clonotypes by the size of the smaller repertoire. Three approaches were used to assess repertoire richness: RTK rarefaction, the Chao1 estimator, and Recon v2.1 estimates of unobserved clonotypes. Generation probabilities for all TCRbeta clonotypes obtained by the gDNA method from four donors were computed using OLGA. The immuneACCESS repertoire file appears here via TCRdb, limited to in-frame rearrangements. These files lack a portion of the clones; in checked studies, under half of the deficit traces to unresolved V genes, and the cause of the others is not known. Clone size and V and J calls were adopted from that table, with D and trimming inferred from the DNA. For this sample the table gives about 1.9 million clones, of which roughly 93% were detected only once. In total, the top ten clones hold around 1.8% of the sample.

CD8 naive samples were obtained by positive selection for CCR7 among CD45RO-negative cells, yielding a CD45RA+CCR7+ population from which TemRA cells were excluded. The donors were healthy, HIV-negative adults with no recently reported acute infections or vaccinations. Every donor was a Caucasian adult living in Nashville, Tennessee, USA. Blood was obtained by leukapheresis, after which PBMCs were separated by Ficoll-Histopaque density gradient centrifugation and cryopreserved in liquid nitrogen vapor phase. Analytical flow cytometry was used to check the purity and quantity of every magnetically sorted T cell population. Each sorted fraction had its genomic DNA isolated and then quantified by UV absorbance on a Nanodrop 2000c.

The sequenced sample consisted of naive CD8+ T cells from PBMCs. The cell subset or site tag for this specimen amounts to: CD45RA+CCR7+. The receptor was derived from a man between 18 and 29 years old in good health. Some clones in this sample may be carry-over from other donors' samples. The V and J segments used are TRBV28 and TRBJ2-1, with 10 central nucleotides matching TRBD2. The CDR3 region has the sequence CASSLFGGLAEQSSYNEQFF. The base sequence is TGTGCCAGCAGTTTATTTGGCGGACTAGCGGAGCAGAGCTCCTACAATGAGCAGTTCTTC.